The sequence of this T cell receptor beta chain was determined in a study of cytomegalovirus exposure and HLA in healthy donors. Study-level findings and limits: Some V segments (TRBV6-2 and TRBV6-3 among them) were excluded as indistinguishable. Sequencing had likely introduced a cluster of highly shared sequence variants as an artifact. Later analysis showed TCR association rates varying by HLA locus, highest for DRB1 and lowest for HLA-C. Several of the most significant clusters were apparently associated with common viral pathogens in a later analysis.

With respect to this clone: Its antigen is currently unknown. One junction end does not reproduce the germline sequence, and a read error may be involved.

CDR3 length: 16 amino acids. Germline V gene data show CDR1 as SSHAT and CDR2 as FNYEAQ (reference sequence). The PCR was carried out with 60 Vbeta primers and 13 Jbeta primers. Method: immunoSEQ multiplex PCR; TCRdb's copy keeps in-frame clones and lacks some. The profile shows over 150,000 clones, approximately 84% of them singletons. The sample was PBMCs. This TCR was sampled from a man aged 30 to 45 in good health and CMV-seropositive. The rearrangement links TRBV7-7 to TRBJ2-5; 9 bases line up with TRBD1. CDR3 protein: CASSERFRQGGETQYF. The CDR3 region has the DNA TGTGCTAGCAGCGAACGATTCAGACAGGGGGGAGAGACCCAGTACTTC.